This TCR beta chain originates from a study of T-cell memory formation after mild COVID-19. TCRdb processed the 5' RACE reads anew with MiXCR; each CDR3 protein has one entry. The repertoire holds fewer than 50,000 distinct CDR3 sequences, with about 7.3% as singletons. This CDR3 is 12 amino acids long. The germline gives CDR1 LNHNV, CDR2 YYDKDF (reference sequence). Trimming took off 3 bases at V and 1 base at J, with 2 bases between the two ends. The chain combines TRBV15 with TRBJ2-3; unclear D gene. Specimen: PBMCs or a T cell subset sorted from them (not recorded which). This clonotype originated in a man in his late teens or twenties who had mild COVID-19 (a few samples of this study predate the infection). Cell type and time point are not known. The CDR3 nucleotides are TGTGCCACCAGCAGTCGCACAGATACGCAGTATTTT. The encoded protein is CATSSRTDTQYF. The full variable domain, its missing parts supplied by reference TRBV15 and TRBJ2-3, is DAMVIQNPRYQVTQFGKPVTLSCSQTLNHNVMYWYQQKSSQAPKLLFHYYDKDFNNEADTPDNFQSRRPNTSFCFLDIRSPGLGDTAMYLCATSSRTDTQYFGPGTRLTVL.